Listed here is a single T cell receptor (beta chain). The V gene end was trimmed by 5 bases and the J gene end by 2 bases; junction bases not matched to a gene: 10. There are 16 residues in the CDR3. CDR1 is SEHNR, CDR2 FQNEAQ, per germline (reference sequence). This sample is drawn from a study of blood T cell repertoires in COVID-19. Assay used: immunoSEQ multiplex PCR; TCRdb lists only in-frame clones, some missing. The table records fewer than 450,000 clones, about 90% of them present only once. This rearrangement joins TRBV7-9 to TRBJ1-2, with 8 bases matching TRBD1. The clonotype originates from a woman aged 45-59 years with COVID-19, enrolled during active disease. Sequenced material: peripheral blood. This chain's CDR3 is CASSPGVQGANYGYTF. CDR3 bases: TGTGCCAGCAGCCCCGGCGTGCAGGGGGCAAACTATGGCTACACCTTC.